The 12 T cell receptor beta chains below were found in one sample sequenced in a study of neoadjuvant anti-PD-1 for oral cavity cancer. Time point specified: after neoadjuvant nivolumab, at surgical resection. Method: immunoSEQ multiplex PCR; TCRdb's copy keeps in-frame clones and lacks some. In the table there are around 70,000 clones, approximately 84% of which are singletons. The sequencing used PBMCs, collected after nivolumab (anti-PD-1) treatment. The receptors shown here come from a person aged 35 to 85 with oral cavity squamous cell carcinoma.

The gene calls are TRBV5-1 and TRBJ2-2, with D maybe TRBD2 (5 bases). Germline CDR1 is SGHRS and CDR2 is YFSETQ. The CDR3 consists of 16 residues. Trimming cost V 0 bases and J 5 bases, with 14 bases left between them. CDR3 region: CASSLEEGVGTGELFF. The CDR3 nucleotides are TGCGCCAGCAGCTTGGAAGAGGGAGTGGGAACCGGGGAGCTGTTTTTT.

J is TRBJ2-7 and V is TRBV6-1; TRBD2 aligns across 16 bases. The CDR3 covers 16 residues. The germline CDR1 and CDR2 sequences are MNHNS and SASEGT. V lost 2 bases and J lost 7; bases outside the gene matches: 5. The CDR3 sequence: CASSEQLGLAGGEQYF. The CDR3 DNA is TGTGCCAGCAGTGAACAACTGGGACTAGCGGGAGGGGAGCAGTACTTC.

This clone was counted a single time. The genes are TRBV27 and TRBJ2-4, with TRBD1 identical over 12 bases. V was clipped by 6 bases and J by 8 bases; unmatched bases: 8. Germline V lookup: CDR1 MNHEY, CDR2 SMNVEV (reference sequence). This CDR3 region has 15 residues. The CDR3: CASSLGTGGFDIQYF. The CDR3 DNA reads TGTGCCAGCAGCCTGGGGACAGGGGGCTTCGACATTCAGTACTTC.

The V gene is TRBV28, the J gene TRBJ1-5; D uncertain. Trimming removed 3 bases from V and 7 bases from J, with 10 bases in between. This CDR3 spans 13 amino acids. CDR1 and CDR2 (germline): MDHEN, SYDVKM. CDR3 in amino acids: CASSLGREQPQHF. The CDR3 DNA reads as TGTGCCAGCAGTTTGGGGAGGGAGCAGCCCCAGCATTTT.

J is TRBJ2-1 and V is TRBV5-1, with 9 bases matching TRBD2. The CDR3 is 16 residues long. Germline assignment: CDR1 SGHRS and CDR2 YFSETQ. Losses at the gene ends were 2 bases for V and 2 bases for J; bases not matched to a gene: 5. The CDR3 sequence: CASSFGAGGTYNEQFF. The CDR3 DNA reads as TGCGCCAGCAGCTTCGGAGCGGGAGGAACCTACAATGAGCAGTTCTTC. The full variable domain, with the rest looked up from reference TRBV5-1 and TRBJ2-1, is KAGVTQTPRYLIKTRGQQVTLSCSPISGHRSVSWYQQTPGQGLQFLFEYFSETQRNKGNFPGRFSGRQFSNSRSEMNVSTLELGDSALYLCASSFGAGGTYNEQFFGPGTRLTVL.

CDR3 DNA: TGTGCCAGTAGTATAGGCCCCCCCAGGGGACGCAATCAGCCCCAGCATTTT. It yields the protein CASSIGPPRGRNQPQHF. The V call is TRBV19, the J call TRBJ1-5, with D perhaps matching TRBD1 (6 bases). V was pared by 1 base and J by 2 bases, with 15 bases between. Germline V gives CDR1 LNHDA, CDR2 SQIVND (reference sequence). CDR3 length equals 17 residues. The whole variable domain, remainder taken from reference TRBV19 and TRBJ1-5, is DGGITQSPKYLFRKEGQNVTLSCEQNLNHDAMYWYRQDPGQGLRLIYYSQIVNDFQKGDIAEGYSVSREKKESFPLTVTSAQKNPTAFYLCASSIGPPRGRNQPQHFGDGTRLSIL.

J is TRBJ2-1 and V is TRBV5-1, with 8 bases matching TRBD1. The CDR3 has 14 amino acids. Germline V gives CDR1 SGHRS, CDR2 YFSETQ. V dropped 3 bases and J dropped 7; count of bases not matched to a gene: 6. The CDR3 here is CASSSGQAANEQFF. CDR3 in DNA: TGCGCCAGCAGCTCGGGACAGGCTGCGAATGAGCAGTTCTTC. The variable domain in full, completed from reference TRBV5-1 and TRBJ2-1, reads KAGVTQTPRYLIKTRGQQVTLSCSPISGHRSVSWYQQTPGQGLQFLFEYFSETQRNKGNFPGRFSGRQFSNSRSEMNVSTLELGDSALYLCASSSGQAANEQFFGPGTRLTVL.

The CDR3 loop reads CASSLAGQNTEAFF. Here the CDR3 DNA reads TGTGCCAGCAGTTTAGCGGGGCAGAACACTGAAGCTTTCTTT. The chain employs TRBV28 and TRBJ1-1, with D tentatively TRBD1 (5 bases). Trimming left V 2 bases short and J 1 base short, with 8 bases between. This CDR3 spans 14 amino acids. Germline assignment: CDR1 MDHEN and CDR2 SYDVKM.

The chain employs TRBV7-2 and TRBJ2-3; tentatively, D is TRBD1 (6 bases). Trimming removed 4 bases from V and 6 bases from J, with 11 bases in between. From germline, CDR1 is SGHTA and CDR2 FQGNSA. The CDR3 sequence is 13 residues long. The CDR3, as DNA: TGTGCCAGCAGCTCACAGGGATCCGATACGCAGTATTTT. Its protein product is CASSSQGSDTQYF.

V gene TRBV11-1 combines with J gene TRBJ2-2, with D maybe TRBD2 (5 bases). The V gene's germline CDR1 is SGHAT and CDR2 FQDESV (reference sequence). Deletions cut 7 bases from V and 6 bases from J, with 21 bases between. The CDR3 length is 16 residues. The CDR3: CASNWAPRSDSGELFF. CDR3 DNA: TGTGCCAGCAATTGGGCCCCCCGATCGGACTCCGGGGAGCTGTTTTTT.

The V gene is TRBV7-6, the J gene TRBJ2-7; D remains ambiguous. The germline CDR1 and CDR2 sequences are SGHVS and FNYEAQ. The CDR3 is 15 residues long. V lost 1 base, J lost 1 base, and 11 bases lay in between. As DNA, the CDR3 is TGTGCCAGCAGCTTAGGTGGCGACGGATCCTACGAGCAGTACTTC. It codes for CASSLGGDGSYEQYF.

The gene calls are TRBV7-3 and TRBJ2-7; 10 bases agree with TRBD1. Trimming cost V 8 bases and J 6 bases; bases outside gene matches: 1. CDR3 length: 11 residues. Germline-derived CDR1 and CDR2 are SGHTA and FQGTGA. The CDR3 coding sequence is TGTGCCAGCGGGACAGGGGCCGAGCAGTACTTC. Translation: CASGTGAEQYF.